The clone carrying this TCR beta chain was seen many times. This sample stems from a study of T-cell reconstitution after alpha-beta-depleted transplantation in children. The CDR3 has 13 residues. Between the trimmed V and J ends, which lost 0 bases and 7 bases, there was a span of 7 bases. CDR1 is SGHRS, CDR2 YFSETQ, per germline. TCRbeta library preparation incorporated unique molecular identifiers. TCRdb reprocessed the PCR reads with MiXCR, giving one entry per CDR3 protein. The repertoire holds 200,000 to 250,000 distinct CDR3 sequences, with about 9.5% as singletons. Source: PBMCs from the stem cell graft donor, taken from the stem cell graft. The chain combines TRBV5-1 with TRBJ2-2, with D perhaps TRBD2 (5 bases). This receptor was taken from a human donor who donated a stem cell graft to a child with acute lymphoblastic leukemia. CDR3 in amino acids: CASSLGAVGELFF. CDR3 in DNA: TGCGCCAGCAGCTTGGGAGCGGTCGGGGAGCTGTTTTTT.